A selection of T cell receptor beta chains follows, all from one sample in a study of vaccination and CD4 T cells after COVID-19. TCRdb reprocessed the PCR reads via MiXCR and lists one record per CDR3 protein. The data hold roughly 15,000 distinct CDR3 sequences, with around 55% observed a single time. For these receptors, no antigen is known. What was sequenced was CD4+ T cells from blood, cultured in vitro. The source is a human donor who had recovered from COVID-19. The CDR3 runs from the conserved cysteine through the conserved F or W. A D gene is named only where the DNA matches it firmly. Size values are once, few and many counts, or a class for expanded clones, and some rows have none.

v_call	d_call	j_call	clone_size	cdr3_nt	cdr3_aa
TRBV20-1	.	TRBJ2-7	.	TGCAGTGCTAGTCCGGGCCCTCAGGGGAGCGAGCAGTACTTC	CSASPGPQGSEQYF
TRBV5-6	.	TRBJ2-5	few	TGTGCCAGCAGCTCGTTTGCCAGGACCCAAGAGACCCAGTACTTC	CASSSFARTQETQYF
TRBV20-1	.	TRBJ2-5	.	TGCAGTGCTAGAGATGCGAGAGGGGATTCTGAGACCCAGTACTTC	CSARDARGDSETQYF
TRBV15	.	TRBJ2-3	.	TGTGCCACCAGCAGAAGTGAAAGCCCCACAGATACGCAGTATTTT	CATSRSESPTDTQYF
TRBV21-1	.	TRBJ1-5	.	TGTGCCAGCAGCACGGTCTTAGGAAAGGGAAATCAGCCCCAGCATTTT	CASSTVLGKGNQPQHF
TRBV19	.	TRBJ2-3	few	TGTGCCAGTAGGGCAGGGGTCACAGATACGCAGTATTTT	CASRAGVTDTQYF
TRBV7-8	.	TRBJ2-7	once	TGTGCCAGCAGCTTAGACAGGGTGAAAGACGAGCAGTACTTC	CASSLDRVKDEQYF
TRBV20-1	.	TRBJ2-7	.	TGCAGTGCTAGTATGCAAAGCTACGAGCAGTACTTC	CSASMQSYEQYF
TRBV18	.	TRBJ1-1	.	TGTGCCAGCTCACCACCGAGCAGGGAGAACACTGAAGCTTTCTTT	CASSPPSRENTEAFF
TRBV30	.	TRBJ1-2	few	TGTGCCTGGAGACAGGCTAGTGGCTACACCTTC	CAWRQASGYTF
TRBV7-2	.	TRBJ2-5	few	TGTGCCAGCAGCCAAACCCTAGGTGGGGAGACCCAGTACTTC	CASSQTLGGETQYF
TRBV7-9	.	TRBJ1-1	.	TGTGCCAGCAGCTTAGCGCTGGCAAGCCCTGAAGCTTTCTTT	CASSLALASPEAFF
TRBV7-6	.	TRBJ2-5	few	TGTGCCAGCAGCGGGGACTTCCAAGAGACCCAGTACTTC	CASSGDFQETQYF
TRBV21-1	.	TRBJ2-7	.	TGTGCCAGCAGCGGAAAACAGAGCTCCTACGAGCAGTACTTC	CASSGKQSSYEQYF
TRBV6-1	.	TRBJ1-2	.	TGTGCCAGCAGACCCGCCGGGGCAGACGTGAATGGCTACACCTTC	CASRPAGADVNGYTF
TRBV6-2/TRBV6-3	.	TRBJ2-7	.	TGTGCCAGCAGCTTTGGACATTACTACGAGCAGTACTTC	CASSFGHYYEQYF
TRBV19	.	TRBJ1-5	few	TGTGCCAGTAGACAGGGAGGTAGTAATCAGCCCCAGCATTTT	CASRQGGSNQPQHF
TRBV7-8	TRBD2	TRBJ2-2	.	TGTGCCAGCAGCCTAACGACTAGCGCGAACACCGGGGAGCTGTTTTTT	CASSLTTSANTGELFF
TRBV20-1	.	TRBJ1-1	.	TGCAGTGCTTTCGACAGTCCCATGAACACTGAAGCTTTCTTT	CSAFDSPMNTEAFF
TRBV11-2	.	TRBJ2-7	.	TGTGCCAGCAGCTTATCCAGGGGCAACTCCTACGAGCAGTACTTC	CASSLSRGNSYEQYF
TRBV5-6	TRBD2	TRBJ2-7	.	TGTGCCAGCAGCTTGAGCGGGATCTCCCACGAGCAGTACTTC	CASSLSGISHEQYF
TRBV27	.	TRBJ2-3	.	TGTGCCAGCGGGGAGCAACTTAGCACAGATACGCAGTATTTT	CASGEQLSTDTQYF
TRBV5-1	TRBD1	TRBJ2-5	.	TGCGCCAGCAGCACCGGGACAGAGCAAGAGACCCAGTACTTC	CASSTGTEQETQYF
TRBV7-9	TRBD1	TRBJ2-2	.	TGTGCCAGCAGCTTAGTAGTGTCAGGGGGTCGCACCGGGGAGCTGTTTTTT	CASSLVVSGGRTGELFF
TRBV6-4	TRBD1	TRBJ1-5	.	TGTGCCAGCAGCCCAGGGGGCGGACAGCCCCAGCATTTT	CASSPGGGQPQHF